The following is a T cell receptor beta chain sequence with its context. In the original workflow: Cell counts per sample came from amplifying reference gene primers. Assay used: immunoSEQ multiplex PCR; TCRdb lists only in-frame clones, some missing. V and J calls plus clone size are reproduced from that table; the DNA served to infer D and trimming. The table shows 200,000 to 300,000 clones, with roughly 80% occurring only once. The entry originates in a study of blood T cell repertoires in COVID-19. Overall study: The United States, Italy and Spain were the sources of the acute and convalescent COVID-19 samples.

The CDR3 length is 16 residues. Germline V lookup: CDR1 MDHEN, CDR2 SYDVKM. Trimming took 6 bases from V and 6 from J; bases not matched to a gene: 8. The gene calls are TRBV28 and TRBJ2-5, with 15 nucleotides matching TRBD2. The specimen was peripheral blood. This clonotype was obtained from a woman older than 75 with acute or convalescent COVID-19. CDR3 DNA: TGTGCCAGCAGCGGGACCGGGACTAGCGGGAGGCAGACCCAGTACTTC. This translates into CASSGTGTSGRQTQYF. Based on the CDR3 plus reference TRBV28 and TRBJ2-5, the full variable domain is DVKVTQSSRYLVKRTGEKVFLECVQDMDHENMFWYRQDPGLGLRLIYFSYDVKMKEKGDIPEGYSVSREKKERFSLILESASTNQTSMYLCASSGTGTSGRQTQYFGPGTRLLVL.